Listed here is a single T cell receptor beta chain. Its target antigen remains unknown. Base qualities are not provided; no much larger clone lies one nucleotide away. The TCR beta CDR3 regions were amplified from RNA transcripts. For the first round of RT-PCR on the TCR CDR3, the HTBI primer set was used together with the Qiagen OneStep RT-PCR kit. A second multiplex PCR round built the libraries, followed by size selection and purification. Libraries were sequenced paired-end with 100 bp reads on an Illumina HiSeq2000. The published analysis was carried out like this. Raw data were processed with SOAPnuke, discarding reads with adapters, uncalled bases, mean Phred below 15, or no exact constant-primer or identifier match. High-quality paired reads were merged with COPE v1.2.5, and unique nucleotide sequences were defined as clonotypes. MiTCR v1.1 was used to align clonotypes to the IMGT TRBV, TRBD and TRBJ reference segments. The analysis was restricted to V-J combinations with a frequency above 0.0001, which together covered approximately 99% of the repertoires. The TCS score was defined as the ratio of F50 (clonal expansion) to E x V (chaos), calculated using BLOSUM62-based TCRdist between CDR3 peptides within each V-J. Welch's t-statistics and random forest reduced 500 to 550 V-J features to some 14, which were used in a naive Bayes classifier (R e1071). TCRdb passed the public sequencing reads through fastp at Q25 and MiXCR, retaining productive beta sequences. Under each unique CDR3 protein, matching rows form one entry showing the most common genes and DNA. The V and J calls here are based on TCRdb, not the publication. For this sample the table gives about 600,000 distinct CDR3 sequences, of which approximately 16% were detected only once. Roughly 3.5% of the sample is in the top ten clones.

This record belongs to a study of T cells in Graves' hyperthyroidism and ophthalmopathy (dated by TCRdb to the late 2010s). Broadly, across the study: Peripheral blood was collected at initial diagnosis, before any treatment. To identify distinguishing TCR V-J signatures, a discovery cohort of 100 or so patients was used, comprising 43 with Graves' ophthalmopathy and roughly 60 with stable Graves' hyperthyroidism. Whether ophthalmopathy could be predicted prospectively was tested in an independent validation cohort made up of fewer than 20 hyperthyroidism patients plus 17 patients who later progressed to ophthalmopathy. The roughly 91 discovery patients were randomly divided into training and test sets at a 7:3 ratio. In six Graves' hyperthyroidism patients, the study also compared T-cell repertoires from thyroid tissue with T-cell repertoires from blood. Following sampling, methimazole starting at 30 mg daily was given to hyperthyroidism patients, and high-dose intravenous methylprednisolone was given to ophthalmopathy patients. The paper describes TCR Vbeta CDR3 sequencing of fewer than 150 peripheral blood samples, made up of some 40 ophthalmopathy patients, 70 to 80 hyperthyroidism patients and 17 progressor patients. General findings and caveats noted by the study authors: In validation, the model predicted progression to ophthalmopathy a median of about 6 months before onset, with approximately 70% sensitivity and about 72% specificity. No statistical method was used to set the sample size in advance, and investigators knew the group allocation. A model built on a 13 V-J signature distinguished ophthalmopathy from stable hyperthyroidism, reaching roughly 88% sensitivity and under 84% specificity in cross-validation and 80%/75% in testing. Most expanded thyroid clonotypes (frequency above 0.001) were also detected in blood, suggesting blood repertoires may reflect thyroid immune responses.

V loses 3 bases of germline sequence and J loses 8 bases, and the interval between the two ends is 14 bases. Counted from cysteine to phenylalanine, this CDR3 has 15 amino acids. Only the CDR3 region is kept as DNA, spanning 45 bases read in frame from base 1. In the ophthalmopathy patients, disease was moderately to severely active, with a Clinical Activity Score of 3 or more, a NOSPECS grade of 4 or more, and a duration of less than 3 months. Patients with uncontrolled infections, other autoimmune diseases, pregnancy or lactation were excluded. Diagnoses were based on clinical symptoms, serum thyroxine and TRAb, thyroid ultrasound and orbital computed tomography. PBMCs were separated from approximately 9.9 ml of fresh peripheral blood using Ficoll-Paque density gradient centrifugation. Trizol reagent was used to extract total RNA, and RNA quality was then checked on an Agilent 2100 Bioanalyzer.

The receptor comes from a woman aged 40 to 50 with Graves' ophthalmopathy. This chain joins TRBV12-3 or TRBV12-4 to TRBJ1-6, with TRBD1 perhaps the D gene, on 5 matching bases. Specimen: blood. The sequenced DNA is TGTGCCAGCAGTTTTGGGAGGGGACCGTATTCACCCCTCCACTTT. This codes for CASSFGRGPYSPLHF.